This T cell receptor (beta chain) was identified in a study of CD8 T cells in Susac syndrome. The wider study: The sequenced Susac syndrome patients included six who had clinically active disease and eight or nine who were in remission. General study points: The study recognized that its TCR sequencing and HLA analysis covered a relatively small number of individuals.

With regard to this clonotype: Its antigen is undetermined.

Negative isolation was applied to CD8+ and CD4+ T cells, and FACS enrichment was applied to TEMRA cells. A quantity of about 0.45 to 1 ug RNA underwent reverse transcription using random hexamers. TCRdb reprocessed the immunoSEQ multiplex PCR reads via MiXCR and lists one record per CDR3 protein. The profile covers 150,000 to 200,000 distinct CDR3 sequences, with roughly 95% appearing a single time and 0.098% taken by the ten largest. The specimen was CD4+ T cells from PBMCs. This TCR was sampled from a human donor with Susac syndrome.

The CDR3 DNA reads TGTGCCAGCTACACTTCCGGGACCACTAGTAGCGAGCAGTACTTC. It translates to CASYTSGTTSSEQYF. The chain is built from TRBV6-6 and TRBJ2-7; D assignment may be TRBD1 or TRBD2 (5 bases each). V lost 8 bases, J lost 6 bases, and 23 bases lay in between. This CDR3 is built from 15 residues. Germline-derived CDR1 and CDR2 are MNHNY and SVGAGI (reference sequence).